These 32 T cell receptor beta chains share one sample of origin, sequenced in a study of CD8 T cells in ankylosing spondylitis. Overall study results and limits: Ankylosing spondylitis blood appeared to carry a characteristic TCR beta motif of roughly 8 highly homologous variants.

These receptors have no known antigen. One entry per CDR3 protein results from TCRdb running MiXCR on the 5' RACE reads. The table has some 140,000 distinct CDR3 sequences, under 20% seen once. Sequencing used blood, either unsorted or a sorted T cell fraction (not recorded which). The receptors originated from a male donor with ankylosing spondylitis.

The chain employs TRBV12-3 or TRBV12-4 and TRBJ1-4, with D perhaps TRBD1 (5 bases). The CDR3 has 13 residues. Trimming took 8 bases from V and 4 from J, leaving 11 bases between them. The CDR3 nucleotides are TGTGCCAGCCGGGGGGGGGGTAATGAAAAACTGTTTTTT. It is translated as CASRGGGNEKLFF.

This clonotype has more than one count but fewer than ten. The chain employs TRBV12-3 or TRBV12-4 and TRBJ1-2, with 10 nucleotides matching TRBD1. The CDR3 totals 15 residues. Trimming removed 4 bases from V and 4 bases from J; junction bases left unmatched: 6. CDR3 in amino acids: CASSSAGTGAYGYTF. CDR3 sequence (DNA): TGTGCCAGCAGTTCCGCCGGGACAGGGGCCTATGGCTACACCTTC.

This clonotype has only a few counts. J is TRBJ2-7 and V is TRBV4-1; TRBD1 matches 7 bases. Per germline, CDR1 MGHRA and CDR2 YSYEKL. J lost 2 bases, V lost 4 bases, and 5 bases had no gene match. The CDR3 loop spans 14 amino acids. CDR3: CASSRPGTAYEQYF. Here the CDR3 DNA reads TGCGCCAGCAGCCGCCCCGGGACAGCCTACGAGCAGTACTTC.

This clonotype has more than one count but fewer than ten. The chain couples TRBV15 to TRBJ2-7; D ambiguous. CDR1 and CDR2 from the germline V gene are LNHNV and YYDKDF (reference sequence). This CDR3 has 12 amino acids. V dropped 6 bases and J dropped 3 bases, with 9 bases sitting between them. This chain's CDR3 is CATRDTGYEQYF. The CDR3 bases are TGTGCCACCAGAGACACTGGCTACGAGCAGTACTTC.

This clonotype was seen repeatedly, ten times or more. This chain uses TRBV7-8 with TRBJ2-5; D is perhaps TRBD1 (5 bases). V lost 1 base to trimming and J lost 5 bases, with 14 bases between them. This CDR3 is 15 amino acids long. The germline V gene has CDR1 SGHVS and CDR2 FQNEAQ. Written as DNA, the CDR3 is TGTGCCAGCAGCTTAGGGCCCTCAGGGTTGGAGACCCAGTACTTC. Residues: CASSLGPSGLETQYF.

This clonotype has more than one count but fewer than ten. This rearrangement joins TRBV7-9 to TRBJ2-7; 11 bases are a match to TRBD2. Germline V lookup: CDR1 SEHNR, CDR2 FQNEAQ (reference sequence). There are 14 residues in the CDR3. V lost 7 bases, J lost 6 bases, and 8 bases stayed unmatched. CDR3 region: CASTLSGRAVEQYF. The CDR3 DNA reads as TGTGCCAGCACCCTTAGCGGGAGGGCCGTCGAGCAGTACTTC.

This clonotype was counted between two and nine times. The chain recombines TRBV27 with TRBJ1-4, with D possibly matching TRBD1 (6 bases). CDR1 MNHEY and CDR2 SMNVEV come from the germline V gene (reference sequence). The CDR3 consists of 14 residues. The V gene lost 2 bases and the J gene lost 4 bases, with 8 bases spanning the gap. Here the CDR3 reads CASSLRQVNEKLFF. The CDR3 nucleotides read TGTGCCAGCAGTTTAAGACAGGTTAATGAAAAACTGTTTTTT. The entire variable domain, with the rest obtained from reference TRBV27 and TRBJ1-4, is as follows: EAQVTQNPRYLITVTGKKLTVTCSQNMNHEYMSWYRQDPGLGLRQIYYSMNVEVTDKGDVPEGYKVSRKEKRNFPLILESPSPNQTSLYFCASSLRQVNEKLFFGSGTQLSVL.

This clonotype was seen repeatedly, ten times or more. The chain recombines TRBV6-5 with TRBJ1-1, with D hard to call. Germline CDR1 is MNHEY and CDR2 is SVGAGI. This CDR3 has 15 residues. Trimming left V 7 bases short and J 7 bases short, with 22 bases between. CDR3 sequence reads: CASILPPAGSNEAFF. The CDR3 nucleotides are TGTGCCAGCATTCTCCCCCCGGCGGGGTCGAATGAAGCTTTCTTT.

This clonotype has ten or more counts. The rearrangement uses TRBV20-1 and TRBJ2-7; 8 positions match TRBD2. CDR1 and CDR2 from the germline V gene are DFQATT and SNEGSKA (reference sequence). The J segment lost 0 bases and the V segment lost 3 bases, leaving 13 bases of the junction unmatched. CDR3 length equals 17 residues. The CDR3 region is CSARGRFSGTHSYEQYF. CDR3 DNA: TGCAGTGCTAGGGGCAGGTTTAGCGGGACCCACTCCTACGAGCAGTACTTC.

The gene calls are TRBV6-2 or TRBV6-3 and TRBJ2-7; possibly TRBD1 for D (6 bases). CDR1 is MNHEY, CDR2 SVGEGT, per germline. Trimming pared 2 bases from V and 2 bases from J, leaving 10 bases between. The CDR3 covers 14 residues. Here the CDR3 DNA reads TGTGCCAGCAGTTACCCGGGACACACCTACGAGCAGTACTTC. Translation: CASSYPGHTYEQYF.

In its sample, this clonotype was seen a few times. This sequence joins TRBV12-3 or TRBV12-4 and TRBJ2-7; D gene unclear. The length of the CDR3 is 13 residues. The germline V and J ends were trimmed by 3 bases and 2 bases, with 8 bases remaining between them. The CDR3 DNA sequence: TGTGCCAGCAGTTTTGGCAGGACCTACGAGCAGTACTTC. This gives the protein CASSFGRTYEQYF.

The genes are TRBV7-9 and TRBJ1-1, with D unclear. Deletions cut 4 bases from V and 11 bases from J, with 11 bases between. The CDR3 is 11 amino acids. Per germline, CDR1 SEHNR and CDR2 FQNEAQ (reference sequence). The CDR3 here is CASSSAPSAFF. CDR3 bases: TGTGCCAGCAGCTCAGCCCCGAGTGCTTTCTTT.

This clonotype was counted a few times. The chain carries TRBV4-3 and TRBJ2-2; 10 nucleotides agree with TRBD2. The V gene's germline CDR1 is LGHNA and CDR2 YSLEER. Germline trimming cut 0 bases from V and 7 bases from J; bases unmatched to any gene: 8. CDR3 size: 17 residues. The CDR3 here is CASSQDRASGSIGELFF. As DNA, the CDR3 is TGCGCCAGCAGCCAAGATAGAGCTAGCGGGAGTATCGGGGAGCTGTTTTTT.

This clonotype was counted between two and nine times. The genes are TRBV15 and TRBJ2-7, with 7 positions matching TRBD2. This CDR3 is 12 amino acids long. CDR1 is LNHNV and CDR2 is YYDKDF in the germline V gene (reference sequence). V lost 8 bases to trimming and J lost 4 bases; unmatched junction nucleotides: 5. In nucleotides, the CDR3 is TGTGCCACCGGCGAGCGGGGTTACGAGCAGTACTTC. Amino acids: CATGERGYEQYF. The whole variable domain, filled in from reference TRBV15 and TRBJ2-7, reads DAMVIQNPRYQVTQFGKPVTLSCSQTLNHNVMYWYQQKSSQAPKLLFHYYDKDFNNEADTPDNFQSRRPNTSFCFLDIRSPGLGDTAMYLCATGERGYEQYFGPGTRLTVT.

The V and J genes are TRBV9 and TRBJ2-1, with TRBD2 as a possible D gene (5 bases). CDR1 SGDLS and CDR2 YYNGEE come from the germline V gene. V lost 2 bases and J 5 bases, leaving 11 bases between the germline ends. CDR3 length: 14 amino acids. In DNA, the CDR3 is TGTGCCAGCAGCGTGCAGGACTTCGACAATGAGCAGTTCTTC. The encoded protein is CASSVQDFDNEQFF. The variable domain in full, completed from reference TRBV9 and TRBJ2-1, reads DSGVTQTPKHLITATGQRVTLRCSPRSGDLSVYWYQQSLDQGLQFLIQYYNGEERAKGNILERFSAQQFPDLHSELNLSSLELGDSALYFCASSVQDFDNEQFFGPGTRLTVL.

V and J are TRBV5-1 and TRBJ2-7; possibly TRBD1 for D (5 bases). The CDR3 runs 15 residues. The V gene's germline CDR1 is SGHRS and CDR2 YFSETQ. The V end lost 0 bases, the J end lost 5 bases, and 15 bases lay between the germline ends. For the CDR3, the DNA is TGCGCCAGCAGCTTGGCCCTACAGGTAAAAAACGAGCAGTACTTC. Amino acids: CASSLALQVKNEQYF.

This clonotype was detected only once. The CDR3 DNA sequence: TGTGCCAGCAAGGGGGGTGAAGCTTTCTTT. This sequence encodes CASKGGEAFF. The chain uses TRBV2 and TRBJ1-1, with D tentatively TRBD1 (6 bases). Looked up from germline, CDR1 is SNHLY and CDR2 is FYNNEI. The ends were cut back, 7 bases at V and 7 bases at J, with 7 bases in the middle. The CDR3 runs to 10 residues.

The table lists this clonotype with a few counts. This chain connects TRBV27 to TRBJ2-7, with 7 nucleotides matching TRBD2. With V trimmed by 5 bases and J by 10 bases, 5 bases remained unmatched. Germline V gene sequence: CDR1 MNHEY, CDR2 SMNVEV (reference sequence). This CDR3 region has 11 residues. In DNA form, the CDR3 reads TGTGCCAGCAGTACGCGGGGGTATCAGTACTTC. This translates into CASSTRGYQYF.

The chain employs TRBV4-3 and TRBJ2-1, with D tentatively TRBD1 (6 bases). From germline, CDR1 is LGHNA and CDR2 YSLEER. V was shortened by 3 bases and J by 7 bases, with 22 bases between the two germline ends. The CDR3 totals 17 residues. This chain's CDR3 is CASSQVNRARRYNEQFF. In DNA, the CDR3 is TGCGCCAGCAGCCAGGTGAACAGGGCGCGGCGATATAATGAGCAGTTCTTC.

The chain is built from TRBV20-1 and TRBJ2-1, with 8 bases lining up with TRBD2. Germline V gene lookup returns CDR1 DFQATT and CDR2 SNEGSKA (reference sequence). The J segment lost 4 bases and the V segment lost 0 bases, leaving 8 bases of the junction unmatched. This CDR3 contains 16 residues. DNA for the CDR3: TGCAGTGCTAGAGATCCCAGAGCGGGAGCATACAATGAGCAGTTCTTC. Translated, it gives CSARDPRAGAYNEQFF.

This clonotype has only a few counts. The CDR3 nucleotides are TGTGCCAGCAGTGATTACACCGGGGAGCTGTTTTTT. Its translation is CASSDYTGELFF. V usage is TRBV27 and J usage is TRBJ2-2; D is undetermined. CDR3 length: 12 amino acids. Trimming left V 5 bases short and J 3 bases short, with 4 bases between. CDR1 MNHEY and CDR2 SMNVEV come from the germline V gene (reference sequence).

The sample holds one count of this clonotype. V and J are TRBV27 and TRBJ1-2; D perhaps matches TRBD1 (6 bases). The V gene lost 10 bases and the J gene lost 4 bases, with 22 bases spanning the gap. Germline V gives CDR1 MNHEY, CDR2 SMNVEV (reference sequence). The CDR3 runs 15 residues. CDR3 DNA sequence: TGTGCCACCTACGGGGGAGGGGGAACCGGCTATGGCTACACCTTC. This encodes CATYGGGGTGYGYTF.

At least ten counts were recorded for this clonotype. The chain uses TRBV4-1 and TRBJ1-5; D remains ambiguous. This CDR3 region has 13 residues. The V gene lost 1 base and the J gene lost 5 bases, with 6 bases spanning the gap. Germline V gene data show CDR1 as MGHRA and CDR2 as YSYEKL. CDR3 region: CASSQGLDQPQHF. CDR3 coding DNA: TGCGCCAGCAGCCAAGGCCTGGATCAGCCCCAGCATTTT.

This clonotype was seen a handful of times. V and J are TRBV4-1 and TRBJ2-7; 12 bases are shared with TRBD1. CDR3 length equals 15 residues. CDR1 is MGHRA, CDR2 YSYEKL, per germline. The ends lost 4 bases at V and 6 bases at J; junction bases unmatched: 7. CDR3 in DNA: TGCGCCAGCAGCCTCCCCGGGACAGGGGGCGGCGAGCAGTACTTC. Residues: CASSLPGTGGGEQYF.

In this sample, this clonotype turned up a few times. The V and J genes are TRBV28 and TRBJ1-5, with TRBD1 matching over 8 bases. The CDR3 runs to 14 residues. The V gene end was trimmed by 7 bases and the J gene end by 6 bases; junction bases not matched to a gene: 8. Germline loops: CDR1 MDHEN, CDR2 SYDVKM. CDR3 sequence (DNA): TGTGCCAGCACCCGAGACAGGGGCTTTCAGCCCCAGCATTTT. It specifies CASTRDRGFQPQHF.

Ten or more counts support this clonotype. The rearrangement links TRBV14 to TRBJ2-1; no definite D call. Per the germline V gene, CDR1 is SGHDN and CDR2 is FVKESK. The V end was cut by 8 bases, the J end by 0 bases, with 14 bases between. This CDR3 is 15 amino acids long. Here the CDR3 DNA reads TGTGCCAGCGGGTTACGGGCTAGCTCCTACAATGAGCAGTTCTTC. This codes for CASGLRASSYNEQFF.

The V and J genes are TRBV20-1 and TRBJ2-1, with 11 bases lining up with TRBD2. CDR1 is DFQATT and CDR2 is SNEGSKA in the germline V gene (reference sequence). The CDR3 consists of 14 residues. After removal of 7 bases from V and 6 bases from J, the junction contained 8 bases not matched to a gene. CDR3 nucleotide sequence: TGCAGTGGGCAGGGACTAGCGGAGATCAATGAGCAGTTCTTC. Protein product: CSGQGLAEINEQFF.

This clonotype was counted many times. The rearrangement uses TRBV19 and TRBJ2-1; TRBD2 matches 14 bases. CDR3 size: 17 residues. Losses at the gene ends were 9 bases for V and 11 bases for J; bases not matched to a gene: 18. CDR1 is LNHDA, CDR2 SQIVND, per germline (reference sequence). CDR3 bases: TGTGCCAGCCGTCCCCGGGGGACTAGCGGGAGCTCCCCTAAGCAGTTCTTC. Its protein is CASRPRGTSGSSPKQFF.

J is TRBJ1-1 and V is TRBV27; perhaps TRBD1 as D (6 bases). V was shortened by 5 bases and J by 6 bases, with 19 bases between the two germline ends. Germline loops: CDR1 MNHEY, CDR2 SMNVEV (reference sequence). The CDR3 is 15 amino acids. In DNA form, the CDR3 reads TGTGCCAGCAGTCCTCTGACAGGCCTGGGCGCTGAAGCTTTCTTT. It yields the protein CASSPLTGLGAEAFF.

This clonotype was detected only a few times. The chain couples TRBV7-2 to TRBJ2-7; possibly TRBD1 for D (6 bases). V was shortened by 2 bases and J by 0 bases, with 11 bases between the two germline ends. CDR3 size: 15 residues. Germline CDR1 and CDR2: SGHTA and FQGNSA. In nucleotides, the CDR3 is TGTGCCAGCAGCTTAAACAGGGTGGTCTCCTACGAGCAGTACTTC. Translated, it gives CASSLNRVVSYEQYF.

This clonotype was recorded a few times. The CDR3 sequence is CASSSGGSPARNEQFF. DNA for the CDR3: TGTGCCAGCAGCTCAGGCGGGAGCCCAGCTCGCAATGAGCAGTTCTTC. This rearrangement joins TRBV7-9 to TRBJ2-1, with 7 bases that match TRBD2. Per the germline V gene, CDR1 is SEHNR and CDR2 is FQNEAQ (reference sequence). The CDR3 contains 16 residues. J was trimmed by 6 bases and V by 4 bases; bases with no gene match: 12.

In this sample, this clonotype turned up a few times. This chain uses TRBV7-9 with TRBJ2-2, with D maybe TRBD2 (6 bases). Germline V gene sequence: CDR1 SEHNR, CDR2 FQNEAQ (reference sequence). With 5 bases removed from V and 5 bases from J, the gap between germline ends came to 18 bases. The CDR3 spans 16 residues. This chain's CDR3 is CASSLTGGTGTGELFF. CDR3 in DNA: TGTGCCAGCAGCCTTACCGGGGGTACCGGTACCGGGGAGCTGTTTTTT.